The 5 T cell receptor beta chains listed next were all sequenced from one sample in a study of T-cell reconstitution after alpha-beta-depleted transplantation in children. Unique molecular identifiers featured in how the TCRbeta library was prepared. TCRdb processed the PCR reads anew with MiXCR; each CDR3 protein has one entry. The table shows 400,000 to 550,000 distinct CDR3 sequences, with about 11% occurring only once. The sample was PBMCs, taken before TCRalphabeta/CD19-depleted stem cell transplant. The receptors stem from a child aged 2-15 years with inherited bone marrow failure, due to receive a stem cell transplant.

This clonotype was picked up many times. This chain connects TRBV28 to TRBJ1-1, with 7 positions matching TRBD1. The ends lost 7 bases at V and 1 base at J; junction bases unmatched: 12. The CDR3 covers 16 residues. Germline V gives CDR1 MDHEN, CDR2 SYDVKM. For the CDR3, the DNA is TGTGCCAGCACCTGGGACAGCACACCTACGAACACTGAAGCTTTCTTT. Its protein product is CASTWDSTPTNTEAFF.

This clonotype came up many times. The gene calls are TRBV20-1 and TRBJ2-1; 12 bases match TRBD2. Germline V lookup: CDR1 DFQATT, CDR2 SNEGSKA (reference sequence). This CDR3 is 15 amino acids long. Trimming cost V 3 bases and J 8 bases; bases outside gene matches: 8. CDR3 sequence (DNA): TGCAGTGCTAGTTCGGCTAGCGGGAGGGAAGATGAGCAGTTCTTC. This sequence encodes CSASSASGREDEQFF.

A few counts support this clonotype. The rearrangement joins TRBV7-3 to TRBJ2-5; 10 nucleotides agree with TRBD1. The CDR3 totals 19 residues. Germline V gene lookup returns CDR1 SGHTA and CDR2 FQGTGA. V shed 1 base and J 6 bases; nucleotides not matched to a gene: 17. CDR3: CASSLIGPGTGEWSKTQYF. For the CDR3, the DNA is TGTGCCAGCAGCTTAATAGGCCCCGGGACAGGGGAATGGTCGAAGACCCAGTACTTC.

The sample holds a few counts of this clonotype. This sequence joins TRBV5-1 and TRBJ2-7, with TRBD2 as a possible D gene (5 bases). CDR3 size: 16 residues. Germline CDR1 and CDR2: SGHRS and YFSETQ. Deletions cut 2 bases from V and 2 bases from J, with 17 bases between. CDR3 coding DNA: TGCGCCAGCAGCTTTGACGGAGTATCAGCGGCCTACGAGCAGTACTTC. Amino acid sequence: CASSFDGVSAAYEQYF.

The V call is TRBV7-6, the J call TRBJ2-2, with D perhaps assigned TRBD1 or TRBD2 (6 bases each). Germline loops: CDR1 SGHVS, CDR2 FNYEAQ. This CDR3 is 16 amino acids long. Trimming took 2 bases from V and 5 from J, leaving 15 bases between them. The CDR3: CASSLLPRGPTGELFF. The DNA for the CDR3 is TGTGCCAGCAGCTTACTTCCCCGGGGGCCTACCGGGGAGCTGTTTTTT.